The 29 T cell receptor beta chains listed next were all sequenced from one sample in a study of glioma-infiltrating T cells after dendritic cell vaccination. Time point described: after dendritic cell vaccination, including at tumor progression/relapse. Libraries were prepared by immunoSEQ multiplex PCR; TCRdb keeps only in-frame clonotypes and omits some of them. The repertoire holds roughly 60,000 clones, 86% seen once, with roughly 10% in the top ten. The specimen was blood, collected after dendritic cell vaccination. The source of these receptors is a human donor with glioblastoma.

V is TRBV10-1 and J is TRBJ2-3, with 7 bases fitting TRBD2. V lost 9 bases to trimming and J lost 4 bases; unmatched junction nucleotides: 10. CDR3 length equals 14 residues. Germline CDR1 reads WNHNN; CDR2 reads SYGVQD (reference sequence). This chain's CDR3 is CASTGGGEADTQYF. In DNA, the CDR3 is TGCGCCAGTACTGGGGGGGGTGAGGCAGATACGCAGTATTTT.

This chain connects TRBV19 to TRBJ1-4, with D possibly being TRBD1 (6 bases). The ends were cut back, 7 bases at V and 3 bases at J, with 18 bases in the middle. Germline assignment: CDR1 LNHDA and CDR2 SQIVND (reference sequence). This CDR3 contains 16 residues. CDR3 protein: CASISRGGVPNEKLFF. The DNA of the CDR3 is TGTGCCAGTATATCAAGGGGGGGTGTACCTAATGAAAAACTGTTTTTT. The entire variable domain, with the rest obtained from reference TRBV19 and TRBJ1-4, is as follows: DGGITQSPKYLFRKEGQNVTLSCEQNLNHDAMYWYRQDPGQGLRLIYYSQIVNDFQKGDIAEGYSVSREKKESFPLTVTSAQKNPTAFYLCASISRGGVPNEKLFFGSGTQLSVL.

The CDR3 DNA reads TGTGCCAGCAGCACCGGTTGGACTGAAGCTTTCTTT. Protein product: CASSTGWTEAFF. The J gene is TRBJ1-1, the V gene TRBV5-6; unclear D gene. CDR1 is SGHDT, CDR2 YYEEEE, per germline. V lost 4 bases to trimming and J lost 5 bases, with 9 bases between them. The CDR3 consists of 12 residues. Full variable domain (remainder filled in from reference TRBV5-6 and TRBJ1-1): DAGVTQSPTHLIKTRGQQVTLRCSPKSGHDTVSWYQQALGQGPQFIFQYYEEEERQRGNFPDRFSGHQFPNYSSELNVNALLLGDSALYLCASSTGWTEAFFGQGTRLTVV.

J is TRBJ2-1 and V is TRBV19; perhaps TRBD2 as D (5 bases). The germline V gene has CDR1 LNHDA and CDR2 SQIVND (reference sequence). Trimming removed 7 bases at V and 10 bases at J, with 11 bases between. This CDR3 has 11 amino acids. CDR3 coding DNA: TGTGCCAGTACCGAGAGGAGGGAGCAGTTCTTC. Protein product: CASTERREQFF.

The chain joins TRBV18 to TRBJ2-5; D not resolved. V lost 4 bases, J lost 5 bases, and 11 bases lay in between. This CDR3 spans 13 amino acids. The germline V gene encodes CDR1 KGHSH and CDR2 LQKENI. The CDR3, as DNA: TGTGCCAGCTCACAAAACTCCGAGGAGACCCAGTACTTC. This codes for CASSQNSEETQYF.

V gene TRBV7-9 combines with J gene TRBJ2-1, with 11 bases fitting TRBD2. Looked up from germline, CDR1 is SEHNR and CDR2 is FQNEAQ (reference sequence). The CDR3 is 18 residues long. J lost 3 bases, V lost 7 bases, and 14 bases had no gene match. The CDR3 nucleotides are TGTGCCAGCACCCGGGGACTAGCGGACCATACCTTCTACAATGAGCAGTTCTTC. Protein sequence: CASTRGLADHTFYNEQFF.

V and J are TRBV11-1 and TRBJ2-5; the match to TRBD2 covers 8 bases. The CDR3 contains 16 residues. From germline, CDR1 is SGHAT and CDR2 FQDESV (reference sequence). V was pared by 0 bases and J by 5 bases, with 8 bases of the junction left unmatched. CDR3 in DNA: TGTGCCAGCAGCTTAGCGCGGTCAGCGGGAGTGGAGACCCAGTACTTC. It yields the protein CASSLARSAGVETQYF.

The V call is TRBV11-3, the J call TRBJ2-7; weak D call: TRBD1 (6 bases). Trimming pared 5 bases from V and 0 bases from J, leaving 20 bases between. Germline values: CDR1 SGHNT, CDR2 YENEEA. This CDR3 is 17 amino acids long. The CDR3 DNA is TGTGCCAGCAGCCGACCACCGCGACAGGCTGCCTCCTACGAGCAGTACTTC. Protein product: CASSRPPRQAASYEQYF.

This clone was detected once. The chain uses TRBV30 and TRBJ2-2, with 9 bases fitting TRBD1. V was pared by 3 bases and J by 3 bases, with 11 bases of the junction left unmatched. The germline V gene encodes CDR1 GTSNPN and CDR2 SVGIG (reference sequence). The CDR3 extends over 17 amino acids. CDR3 protein: CAWSELTGTGYTGELFF. The CDR3 DNA sequence: TGTGCCTGGAGCGAGTTAACCGGGACAGGGTACACCGGGGAGCTGTTTTTT.

The V call is TRBV11-2, the J call TRBJ1-6, with 7 bases that match TRBD1. Per germline, CDR1 SGHAT and CDR2 FQNNGV. J was trimmed by 7 bases and V by 1 base; bases with no gene match: 4. The CDR3 totals 15 residues. CDR3 loop: CASSLGTGLNSPLHF. CDR3 DNA: TGTGCCAGCAGCTTAGGGACAGGTTTAAATTCACCCCTCCACTTT.

V and J are TRBV20-1 and TRBJ2-5, with D perhaps matching TRBD2 (5 bases). The J call may be wrong; the DNA end is better matched by TRBJ2-7. Germline lookup yields CDR1 DFQATT and CDR2 SNEGSKA (reference sequence). The CDR3 runs 11 residues. The CDR3 DNA sequence: TGCAGTGCGGAAGGGAGTCACGAGCAGTACTTC. Translation gives CSAEGSHEQYF.

The V gene is TRBV5-4, the J gene TRBJ2-3; 10 bases align to TRBD1. The CDR3 is 15 residues long. V shed 4 bases, J shed 2 bases, and the junction held 4 bases outside the gene matches. The germline CDR1 and CDR2 sequences are SGHNT and YYREEE (reference sequence). The CDR3 DNA reads as TGTGCCAGCAGCCCGGACAGGGGGGTCACAGATACGCAGTATTTT. Translated: CASSPDRGVTDTQYF.

The V and J genes are TRBV30 and TRBJ1-5; possibly TRBD1 for D (6 bases). The germline V gene encodes CDR1 GTSNPN and CDR2 SVGIG (reference sequence). The germline V and J ends were trimmed by 5 bases and 7 bases, with 15 bases remaining between them. The CDR3 runs to 13 residues. The DNA of the CDR3 is TGTGCCTGGGCTATGGGGGCCAACCAGCCCCAGCATTTT. Protein product: CAWAMGANQPQHF. Variable domain in full (rest from reference TRBV30 and TRBJ1-5): SQTIHQWPATLVQPVGSPLSLECTVEGTSNPNLYWYRQAAGRGLQLLFYSVGIGQISSEVPQNLSASRPQDRQFILSSKKLLLSDSGFYLCAWAMGANQPQHFGDGTRLSIL.

This clone was detected once. This sequence joins TRBV27 and TRBJ2-7; 7 positions agree with TRBD2. The trim removed 0 bases at V and 1 base at J, leaving 6 bases unmatched. CDR1 is MNHEY, CDR2 SMNVEV, per germline (reference sequence). The CDR3 loop spans 16 amino acids. The CDR3 DNA sequence: TGTGCCAGCAGTTTATCGAGGGCTAGCGGATCCTACGAGCAGTACTTC. It encodes CASSLSRASGSYEQYF.

CDR3 sequence reads: CASSVTGVQETQYF. CDR3 coding DNA: TGCGCCAGCAGCGTCACAGGGGTCCAAGAGACCCAGTACTTC. The V call is TRBV5-1, the J call TRBJ2-5; the match to TRBD1 covers 7 bases. Germline V gene data show CDR1 as SGHRS and CDR2 as YFSETQ. With V trimmed by 4 bases and J by 1 base, 4 bases remained unmatched. The CDR3 covers 14 residues.

The gene calls are TRBV10-2 and TRBJ2-7; 8 positions match TRBD2. The V segment lost 10 bases and the J segment 7 bases; nucleotides outside the gene matches: 24. This CDR3 contains 17 residues. The germline V gene has CDR1 WSHSY and CDR2 SAAADI. The CDR3 reads CATGGALPAQGSREQYF. The CDR3 DNA sequence: TGCGCCACCGGGGGGGCGCTCCCAGCCCAAGGCTCGAGGGAGCAGTACTTC.

The CDR3 DNA is TGTGCCAGTAGGTCGGGGAGCACAGATACGCAGTATTTT. It translates to CASRSGSTDTQYF. This chain connects TRBV19 to TRBJ2-3; perhaps TRBD2 as D (5 bases). This CDR3 region has 13 residues. Germline loops: CDR1 LNHDA, CDR2 SQIVND (reference sequence). Trimming pared 6 bases from V and 0 bases from J, leaving 7 bases between.

The rearrangement uses TRBV4-2 and TRBJ2-1; 7 nucleotides agree with TRBD1. The CDR3 extends over 18 amino acids. Germline CDR1 and CDR2: LGHNA and YNFKEQ. J gave up 0 bases and V 0 bases, and 8 bases lay outside the gene matches. CDR3: CASSQEVKGGRSYNEQFF. In nucleotides, the CDR3 is TGTGCCAGCAGCCAAGAGGTCAAAGGGGGCCGCTCCTACAATGAGCAGTTCTTC.

This clone was recorded a few times. The rearrangement uses TRBV7-8 and TRBJ2-7; D unclear. Germline values: CDR1 SGHVS, CDR2 FQNEAQ. V lost 5 bases, J lost 3 bases, and 5 bases lay in between. This CDR3 region has 11 residues. The DNA of the CDR3 is TGTGCCAGCAGCCTAAACTACGAGCAGTACTTC. This encodes CASSLNYEQYF.

As DNA, the CDR3 is TGTGCCACAAGGACTAGCGGCTACGAGCAGTACTTC. Translation gives CATRTSGYEQYF. The chain joins TRBV27 to TRBJ2-7; TRBD2 aligns across 10 bases. This CDR3 contains 12 residues. From germline, CDR1 is MNHEY and CDR2 SMNVEV (reference sequence). Trimming removed 10 bases from V and 3 bases from J; junction bases left unmatched: 3.

The chain links TRBV19 to TRBJ2-1; 7 bases are shared with TRBD2. The V gene end was trimmed by 4 bases and the J gene end by 4 bases; junction bases not matched to a gene: 7. This CDR3 spans 15 amino acids. CDR1 and CDR2 from the germline V gene are LNHDA and SQIVND (reference sequence). The CDR3 DNA reads as TGTGCCAGTAGTACCCGACTAGCCCCTTACAATGAGCAGTTCTTC. It specifies CASSTRLAPYNEQFF.

The CDR3 region has the DNA TGTGCCAGCAGCGTTAGCGGGAGAGGGTACACCGGGGAGCTGTTTTTT. Translation: CASSVSGRGYTGELFF. J is TRBJ2-2 and V is TRBV5-8; 9 nucleotides line up with TRBD2. V was clipped by 4 bases and J by 3 bases; unmatched bases: 7. Germline V CDR1 and CDR2: SGHTS, YDEGEE. The CDR3 is made up of 16 amino acids.

The rearrangement links TRBV6-6 to TRBJ2-7; 9 nucleotides line up with TRBD1. With 6 bases clipped from V and 3 bases from J, the junction kept 6 bases outside the gene matches. CDR3 length equals 14 residues. Germline loops: CDR1 MNHNY, CDR2 SVGAGI (reference sequence). CDR3 protein: CASRPQGALYEQYF. The DNA of the CDR3 is TGTGCCAGCAGACCACAGGGGGCCCTCTACGAGCAGTACTTC.

The gene calls are TRBV6-5 and TRBJ1-1; unclear D gene. The ends were cut back, 6 bases at V and 9 bases at J, with 11 bases in the middle. The CDR3 sequence is 11 residues long. The germline CDR1 and CDR2 sequences are MNHEY and SVGAGI. This chain's CDR3 is CASRSGRQAFF. CDR3 sequence (DNA): TGTGCCAGCAGATCCGGGAGGCAAGCTTTCTTT.

V usage is TRBV5-1 and J usage is TRBJ2-1, with 10 nucleotides matching TRBD1. This CDR3 spans 14 amino acids. CDR1 is SGHRS and CDR2 is YFSETQ in the germline V gene. V lost 4 bases and J lost 7; bases outside the gene matches: 5. The CDR3: CASSRLDRGNEQFF. CDR3 nucleotides: TGCGCCAGCAGCCGACTGGACAGGGGGAATGAGCAGTTCTTC. Full variable domain (rest looked up from reference TRBV5-1 and TRBJ2-1): KAGVTQTPRYLIKTRGQQVTLSCSPISGHRSVSWYQQTPGQGLQFLFEYFSETQRNKGNFPGRFSGRQFSNSRSEMNVSTLELGDSALYLCASSRLDRGNEQFFGPGTRLTVL.

The gene calls are TRBV9 and TRBJ2-7; TRBD2 might be the D (5 bases). Trimming shortened V by 0 bases and J by 6 bases, and 10 bases separated the two germline ends. Germline V gene sequence: CDR1 SGDLS, CDR2 YYNGEE. This CDR3 has 13 amino acids. CDR3 in amino acids: CASSVEGRGEQYF. CDR3 sequence (DNA): TGTGCCAGCAGCGTAGAGGGTCGGGGCGAGCAGTACTTC.

The V and J genes are TRBV5-1 and TRBJ2-3, with no clear D. Trimming pared 0 bases from V and 2 bases from J, leaving 4 bases between. Looked up from germline, CDR1 is SGHRS and CDR2 is YFSETQ. This CDR3 has 13 residues. The CDR3 sequence: CASSLAVTDTQYF. The CDR3, as DNA: TGCGCCAGCAGCTTGGCAGTCACAGATACGCAGTATTTT.

The genes are TRBV19 and TRBJ2-7; D might be TRBD1 (7 bases). The CDR3 sequence is 12 residues long. V lost 6 bases, J lost 4 bases, and 10 bases lay in between. Germline V gene lookup returns CDR1 LNHDA and CDR2 SQIVND (reference sequence). CDR3 region: CASSQGGYEQYF. In DNA form, the CDR3 reads TGTGCCAGTAGCCAGGGGGGATACGAGCAGTACTTC.

The table lists this clone with a few counts. The chain carries TRBV4-1 and TRBJ1-2; TRBD1 might be the D (5 bases). V gave up 0 bases and J gave up 0 bases, with 14 bases separating them. Germline CDR1 MGHRA, CDR2 YSYEKL. The CDR3 is made up of 17 amino acids. CDR3 bases: TGCGCCAGCAGCCAAGATCGGGGGGACCTATCTAACTATGGCTACACCTTC. It codes for CASSQDRGDLSNYGYTF.